This T cell receptor beta chain originates from a study of shared clonotypes between healthy human individuals. The CDR3 totals 13 residues. V was clipped by 6 bases and J by 3 bases, with 12 bases between them. The germline CDR1 and CDR2 sequences are SGHTA and FQGNSA. Template for every sorted-subset replicate PCR totaled approximately 0.2 ug DNA, roughly 30,000 T cell genomes. Method: immunoSEQ multiplex PCR; TCRdb's copy keeps in-frame clones and lacks some. The data hold about 2.4 million clones, with more than 90% observed a single time. Both subsets, CD45RA+ naive and CD45RA-negative memory, were split from the CD4+ cells.

The specimen sequenced was naive CD4+ T cells sorted from blood. Subset defined: CD45RA+ positively selected. The V gene is TRBV7-2, the J gene TRBJ2-7; D ambiguous. The source of this sequence is a man younger than 35 in good health. The CDR3 DNA is TGTGCCAGCAGTACCGGGCCACTCTACGAGCAGTACTTC. Translating it yields CASSTGPLYEQYF.